The sequence of this T cell receptor (beta chain) was determined in a study of T-cell reconstitution after alpha-beta-depleted transplantation in children. Preparation of the TCRbeta library involved a method that used unique molecular identifiers. Using its own MiXCR run on the PCR reads, TCRdb lists one record per CDR3 protein. Altogether fewer than 350,000 distinct CDR3 sequences are present, 6.5% to 9% being singletons, with the ten largest covering 9.1%. Study-level results: T-cell counts and diversity at one year post-transplant came mainly from newly produced T cells. Where alpha-beta T cells came from about two months after transplant was reportedly several hundred expanded graft clones. It was surviving recipient T cells and thymic progenitors that gave some patients high TCRbeta diversity at day 60.

The V gene's germline CDR1 is DFQATT and CDR2 SNEGSKA (reference sequence). The CDR3 loop spans 15 amino acids. V lost 5 bases to trimming and J lost 4 bases, with 20 bases between them. There are a few counts of this clonotype. Its antigen is undetermined. Here the sequenced sample was peripheral blood, taken 360 days after TCRalphabeta/CD19-depleted stem cell transplant. V gene TRBV20-1 combines with J gene TRBJ2-5, with D perhaps TRBD1 or TRBD2 (5 bases each). The source is a female patient aged 2-10 years who had a stem cell transplant for Fanconi anemia, so the T cells may come from the graft donor. CDR3 region: CSADPGQGPLETQYF. CDR3 nucleotides: TGCAGTGCTGACCCGGGGCAGGGCCCCTTAGAGACCCAGTACTTC.